Shown below are 27 T cell receptor beta chains from a single sample sequenced in a study of cytomegalovirus exposure and HLA in healthy donors. PCR involved 60 Vbeta and 13 Jbeta primers. Assay: immunoSEQ multiplex PCR; the TCRdb copy retains only in-frame clones and omits some. The sample records 90,000 to 120,000 clones, about 80% being singletons. Sequencing used PBMCs. All receptors come from a young woman in good health and CMV-seropositive.

V is TRBV2 and J is TRBJ2-7, with 10 bases identical to TRBD2. The CDR3 extends over 15 amino acids. The V gene end was trimmed by 6 bases and the J gene end by 0 bases; junction bases not matched to a gene: 5. CDR1 is SNHLY, CDR2 FYNNEI, per germline. The CDR3 protein is CASSELAGSSYEQYF. The CDR3 DNA sequence: TGTGCCAGCAGCGAACTAGCGGGGAGCTCCTACGAGCAGTACTTC.

The chain couples TRBV27 to TRBJ2-7; 9 nucleotides align to TRBD2. Germline-derived CDR1 and CDR2 are MNHEY and SMNVEV (reference sequence). The V gene end was trimmed by 0 bases and the J gene end by 5 bases; junction bases not matched to a gene: 5. CDR3 length: 15 amino acids. DNA of the CDR3: TGTGCCAGCAGTTTATCTGTAGCGGGAGACAACGAGCAGTACTTC. Translated: CASSLSVAGDNEQYF.

This chain links TRBV6-1 with TRBJ1-5; D call uncertain. The CDR3 is made up of 15 amino acids. CDR1 MNHNS and CDR2 SASEGT come from the germline V gene. V was trimmed by 3 bases and J by 0 bases, leaving 9 bases between them. The CDR3 coding sequence is TGTGCCAGCAGTGATAGGCGGTATAGCAATCAGCCCCAGCATTTT. Translating it yields CASSDRRYSNQPQHF.

The V and J genes are TRBV7-6 and TRBJ2-5; no clear D gene. In germline, CDR1 is SGHVS, CDR2 FNYEAQ. V was shortened by 3 bases and J by 5 bases, with 16 bases between the two germline ends. The CDR3 sequence is 15 residues long. CDR3: CASSFLGTRGETQYF. CDR3 DNA: TGTGCCAGCAGCTTTCTCGGCACAAGAGGCGAGACCCAGTACTTC.

The chain combines TRBV7-3 with TRBJ2-2; TRBD1 matches 9 bases. Germline CDR1 SGHTA, CDR2 FQGTGA. CDR3 size: 15 residues. The V and J ends lost 5 bases and 7 bases, in that order; junction bases with no gene match: 8. The CDR3 sequence: CASSLTGQGNGELFF. The CDR3 DNA sequence: TGTGCCAGCAGCCTCACGGGACAGGGAAACGGGGAGCTGTTTTTT.

The chain combines TRBV5-1 with TRBJ1-6; D call uncertain. The CDR3 covers 16 residues. CDR1 and CDR2 (germline): SGHRS, YFSETQ. With 4 bases removed from V and 5 bases from J, the gap between germline ends came to 16 bases. This chain's CDR3 is CASSPREAGDNSPLHF. The CDR3 DNA reads as TGCGCCAGCAGCCCTCGTGAGGCCGGTGATAATTCACCCCTCCACTTT.

The chain uses TRBV6-1 and TRBJ2-5, with a possible D match to TRBD2 (6 bases). The ends were cut back, 6 bases at V and 4 bases at J, with 15 bases in the middle. The CDR3 totals 14 residues. The germline CDR1 and CDR2 sequences are MNHNS and SASEGT. Here the CDR3 DNA reads TGTGCCAGCAGCGAGCCCCACGGGGGAGAGACCCAGTACTTC. Its protein is CASSEPHGGETQYF.

The V call is TRBV18, the J call TRBJ2-7; D is possibly TRBD1 (6 bases). With 4 bases removed from V and 2 bases from J, the gap between germline ends came to 15 bases. Germline values: CDR1 KGHSH, CDR2 LQKENI. This CDR3 is built from 15 residues. In nucleotides, the CDR3 is TGTGCCAGCTCACTCCGGACAGACCCCACCTACGAGCAGTACTTC. The encoded protein is CASSLRTDPTYEQYF.

By proportion, this clone is medium-sized. The V gene is TRBV2, the J gene TRBJ2-1, with 8 nucleotides matching TRBD1. Germline loops: CDR1 SNHLY, CDR2 FYNNEI. This CDR3 contains 16 residues. With 3 bases clipped from V and 3 bases from J, the junction kept 7 bases outside the gene matches. CDR3: CASSEVLGQGYNEQFF. As DNA, the CDR3 is TGTGCCAGCAGTGAGGTCCTAGGACAGGGCTACAATGAGCAGTTCTTC.

The chain employs TRBV5-4 and TRBJ2-2, with D uncertain. V lost 2 bases and J 0 bases, leaving 5 bases between the germline ends. CDR3 size: 14 residues. Per germline, CDR1 SGHNT and CDR2 YYREEE (reference sequence). CDR3 amino acids: CASSLFTNTGELFF. DNA for the CDR3: TGTGCCAGCAGCTTATTTACGAACACCGGGGAGCTGTTTTTT.

This clone came up a few times. This chain joins TRBV29-1 and TRBJ2-5; TRBD1 matches at 9 bases. This CDR3 contains 15 residues. J lost 4 bases, V lost 6 bases, and 12 bases had no gene match. In germline, CDR1 is SQVTM, CDR2 ANQGSEA. CDR3 residues: CSVGGQGNFGETQYF. CDR3 DNA sequence: TGCAGCGTGGGGGGACAGGGAAATTTTGGAGAGACCCAGTACTTC.

The J gene is TRBJ1-1, the V gene TRBV19; possibly TRBD1 for D (5 bases). V was pared by 4 bases and J by 4 bases, with 13 bases between. Germline lookup yields CDR1 LNHDA and CDR2 SQIVND (reference sequence). The CDR3 consists of 14 residues. The CDR3 loop is CASSKAGLVTEAFF. For the CDR3, the DNA is TGTGCCAGTAGTAAGGCAGGGCTGGTCACTGAAGCTTTCTTT.

The chain uses TRBV10-3 and TRBJ2-5; D may be TRBD2 (5 bases). The V end was cut by 8 bases, the J end by 2 bases, with 21 bases between. Germline V lookup: CDR1 ENHRY, CDR2 SYGVKD. CDR3 length: 16 amino acids. CDR3 sequence: CAIRSSGGNFQETQYF. DNA of the CDR3: TGTGCCATCCGATCCTCCGGAGGTAACTTTCAAGAGACCCAGTACTTC.

This clone was seen only once. The J gene is TRBJ1-2, the V gene TRBV5-4; TRBD1 matches at 11 bases. Germline values: CDR1 SGHNT, CDR2 YYREEE (reference sequence). V dropped 3 bases and J dropped 4; count of bases not matched to a gene: 5. The CDR3 contains 15 residues. As DNA, the CDR3 is TGTGCCAGCAGCTCGGGACAGGGGGTCAGCTATGGCTACACCTTC. This encodes CASSSGQGVSYGYTF.

The gene calls are TRBV6-1 and TRBJ2-7; TRBD1 aligns across 12 bases. The CDR3 contains 19 residues. V lost 4 bases, J lost 4 bases, and 17 bases stayed unmatched. The V gene's germline CDR1 is MNHNS and CDR2 SASEGT. The CDR3 loop is CASSGLPGQGARIWYEQYF. The DNA of the CDR3 is TGTGCCAGCAGTGGCCTCCCGGGACAGGGGGCCCGAATCTGGTACGAGCAGTACTTC.

On this clone itself: Other DNA sequences of this sample code for an identical CDR3. The chain carries TRBV29-1 and TRBJ2-1, with a possible D match to TRBD1 (6 bases). The CDR3 consists of 13 residues. V shed 6 bases and J shed 6 bases, with 15 bases lying between them. Per germline, CDR1 SQVTM and CDR2 ANQGSEA. The CDR3 sequence is CSVVSGTSNEQFF. CDR3 in DNA: TGCAGCGTCGTTTCCGGGACAAGCAATGAGCAGTTCTTC.

V and J are TRBV28 and TRBJ2-1, with TRBD2 matching 9 bases. The CDR3 is 17 amino acids. Germline CDR1 reads MDHEN; CDR2 reads SYDVKM. V shed 6 bases, J shed 4 bases, and the junction held 13 bases outside the gene matches. CDR3 sequence reads: CASSLGRGLAEYNEQFF. The DNA for the CDR3 is TGTGCCAGCAGCCTCGGGAGGGGACTAGCTGAGTACAATGAGCAGTTCTTC.

The V call is TRBV2, the J call TRBJ2-2; TRBD1 aligns across 8 bases. V was clipped by 6 bases and J by 0 bases; unmatched bases: 0. The CDR3 is 14 residues long. Germline lookup yields CDR1 SNHLY and CDR2 FYNNEI. CDR3: CASRGQANTGELFF. In DNA form, the CDR3 reads TGTGCCAGCAGGGGACAGGCGAACACCGGGGAGCTGTTTTTT.

This clone was seen just once. The chain couples TRBV19 to TRBJ1-6; 9 bases map to TRBD1. The CDR3 length is 15 residues. Germline CDR1 LNHDA, CDR2 SQIVND (reference sequence). The ends lost 7 bases at V and 8 bases at J; junction bases unmatched: 9. In DNA, the CDR3 is TGTGCCAGTATGTTCCGGACAGGGGACCATTCACCCCTCCACTTT. It specifies CASMFRTGDHSPLHF.

The V gene is TRBV2, the J gene TRBJ2-5; 7 bases are a match to TRBD1. The J call may be in error: the DNA end matches TRBJ2-7 better. The CDR3 spans 11 residues. Germline loops: CDR1 SNHLY, CDR2 FYNNEI. Here the CDR3 reads CATGTVYEQYF. The DNA for the CDR3 is TGTGCCACCGGGACAGTCTACGAGCAGTACTTC.

The chain links TRBV5-6 to TRBJ2-1, with D tentatively TRBD2 (5 bases). CDR3 size: 13 residues. CDR1 and CDR2 (germline): SGHDT, YYEEEE. Trimming shortened V by 4 bases and J by 10 bases, and 15 bases separated the two germline ends. This chain's CDR3 is CASSLLPPGEQFF. The DNA of the CDR3 is TGTGCCAGCAGCCTCCTTCCCCCGGGGGAGCAGTTCTTC.

This chain connects TRBV5-1 to TRBJ2-7; maybe TRBD1 (6 bases). The CDR3 has 14 residues. With 4 bases removed from V and 2 bases from J, the gap between germline ends came to 13 bases. Germline V gives CDR1 SGHRS, CDR2 YFSETQ. The CDR3 loop reads CASSSSGHPYEQYF. The CDR3 coding sequence is TGCGCCAGCAGCAGCTCGGGACACCCCTACGAGCAGTACTTC.

This chain joins TRBV7-9 and TRBJ1-5, with D uncertain. With 2 bases removed from V and 6 bases from J, the gap between germline ends came to 5 bases. Germline V gene data show CDR1 as SEHNR and CDR2 as FQNEAQ (reference sequence). The CDR3 extends over 12 amino acids. This CDR3 is CASSLFSQPQHF. The DNA for the CDR3 is TGTGCCAGCAGCTTATTCTCTCAGCCCCAGCATTTT.

The chain recombines TRBV28 with TRBJ2-2; D is unresolved. Trimming pared 6 bases from V and 5 bases from J, leaving 13 bases between. Germline V gene sequence: CDR1 MDHEN, CDR2 SYDVKM. There are 14 residues in the CDR3. The CDR3 nucleotides are TGTGCCAGCAGACGCCAAGCGTCTACCGGGGAGCTGTTTTTT. As protein: CASRRQASTGELFF.

This clone was observed a few times. The chain combines TRBV6-5 with TRBJ2-1, with D perhaps TRBD2 (6 bases). Per germline, CDR1 MNHEY and CDR2 SVGAGI. The CDR3 has 16 amino acids. The V and J ends lost 2 bases and 4 bases respectively, with 15 bases between them. CDR3 protein: CASSYTVRDPYNEQFF. CDR3 coding DNA: TGTGCCAGCAGTTACACGGTGCGGGACCCTTACAATGAGCAGTTCTTC.

The chain combines TRBV15 with TRBJ2-3; D is perhaps TRBD2 (5 bases). The CDR3 runs to 14 residues. Germline V CDR1 and CDR2: LNHNV, YYDKDF (reference sequence). Trimming removed 8 bases at V and 1 base at J, with 13 bases between. In nucleotides, the CDR3 is TGTGCCACCGCCGGGGTAGACCGCACAGATACGCAGTATTTT. It translates to CATAGVDRTDTQYF. The variable domain in full, with the rest retrieved from reference TRBV15 and TRBJ2-3, is DAMVIQNPRYQVTQFGKPVTLSCSQTLNHNVMYWYQQKSSQAPKLLFHYYDKDFNNEADTPDNFQSRRPNTSFCFLDIRSPGLGDTAMYLCATAGVDRTDTQYFGPGTRLTVL.

CDR3: CATAGTNTYEQYF. CDR3 sequence (DNA): TGTGCCACCGCCGGGACAAATACCTACGAGCAGTACTTC. The chain links TRBV28 to TRBJ2-7; tentatively, D is TRBD1 (6 bases). Trimming removed 10 bases at V and 2 bases at J, with 15 bases between. Germline values: CDR1 MDHEN, CDR2 SYDVKM. The CDR3 length is 13 residues.